The 10 T cell receptor beta chains reported below all come from one sample, sequenced in a study of CD8 T cells in ankylosing spondylitis. MiXCR, applied by TCRdb to the 5' RACE reads, yields one record per CDR3 protein. The table has about 240,000 distinct CDR3 sequences, about 10% seen once. The sample consisted of blood, either unsorted or a sorted T cell fraction (not recorded which). The receptors here all came from a male donor with ankylosing spondylitis or in good health (not recorded which).

This clonotype was seen more than once but under ten times. The V call is TRBV27, the J call TRBJ2-3; TRBD2 aligns across 8 bases. The CDR3 has 15 residues. V was clipped by 5 bases and J by 5 bases; unmatched bases: 9. The germline gives CDR1 MNHEY, CDR2 SMNVEV (reference sequence). As DNA, the CDR3 is TGTGCCAGCAGTAGCACCGGACTAGCTGTAGATACGCAGTATTTT. Translating it yields CASSSTGLAVDTQYF.

This clonotype appeared many times. The rearrangement joins TRBV5-1 to TRBJ2-3, with a tentative D call TRBD1 (5 bases). The ends were cut back, 2 bases at V and 1 base at J, with 17 bases in the middle. CDR3 length: 17 amino acids. Germline V gene sequence: CDR1 SGHRS, CDR2 YFSETQ. CDR3 sequence reads: CASSLSSRALGTDTQYF. The CDR3 DNA reads as TGCGCCAGCAGCTTATCCAGCAGGGCCCTGGGCACAGATACGCAGTATTTT.

This clonotype was seen repeatedly, ten times or more. The gene calls are TRBV20-1 and TRBJ2-7; D ambiguous. Germline loops: CDR1 DFQATT, CDR2 SNEGSKA (reference sequence). Trimming removed 0 bases at V and 9 bases at J, with 12 bases between. This CDR3 has 12 residues. This CDR3 reads CSARETGFGQYF. The CDR3 nucleotides read TGCAGTGCTAGAGAGACCGGGTTTGGGCAGTACTTC.

This clonotype occurred many times. The gene calls are TRBV28 and TRBJ2-1, with D uncertain. Germline CDR1 reads MDHEN; CDR2 reads SYDVKM. V was cut by 3 bases and J by 2 bases, with 8 bases left in between. This CDR3 is 14 amino acids long. CDR3 DNA: TGTGCCAGCAGTTTGGTTCAGCCCTACAATGAGCAGTTCTTC. Amino acids: CASSLVQPYNEQFF. Combining the CDR3 with reference TRBV28 and TRBJ2-1 gives the whole variable domain DVKVTQSSRYLVKRTGEKVFLECVQDMDHENMFWYRQDPGLGLRLIYFSYDVKMKEKGDIPEGYSVSREKKERFSLILESASTNQTSMYLCASSLVQPYNEQFFGPGTRLTVL.

This clonotype has a handful of counts. The rearrangement uses TRBV7-9 and TRBJ1-2, with D possibly TRBD1 on 5 matching bases. This CDR3 comprises 17 residues. Germline V gene lookup returns CDR1 SEHNR and CDR2 FQNEAQ (reference sequence). Trimming stripped 3 bases from V and 2 bases from J, with 19 bases between. The CDR3 loop is CASSFSGTPISNYGYTF. Written as DNA, the CDR3 is TGTGCCAGCAGCTTTTCCGGGACGCCAATTTCCAACTATGGCTACACCTTC. Based on the CDR3 plus reference TRBV7-9 and TRBJ1-2, the full variable domain is DTGVSQNPRHKITKRGQNVTFRCDPISEHNRLYWYRQTLGQGPEFLTYFQNEAQLEKSRLLSDRFSAERPKGSFSTLEIQRTEQGDSAMYLCASSFSGTPISNYGYTFGSGTRLTVV.

This clonotype was seen ten or more times. This chain links TRBV5-5 with TRBJ2-7; 15 positions agree with TRBD2. V shed 4 bases and J 3 bases; nucleotides not matched to a gene: 8. Germline V gene lookup returns CDR1 SGHKS and CDR2 YYEKEE (reference sequence). This CDR3 region has 17 residues. CDR3 residues: CASSTGLAGGSRYEQYF. In nucleotides, the CDR3 is TGTGCCAGCAGCACCGGACTAGCGGGGGGGAGTCGCTACGAGCAGTACTTC. The full variable domain, completed using reference TRBV5-5 and TRBJ2-7, is DAGVTQSPTHLIKTRGQQVTLRCSPISGHKSVSWYQQVLGQGPQFIFQYYEKEERGRGNFPDRFSARQFPNYSSELNVNALLLGDSALYLCASSTGLAGGSRYEQYFGPGTRLTVT.

The chain is built from TRBV6-6 and TRBJ2-3, with unresolved D. This CDR3 has 14 amino acids. Germline CDR1 is MNHNY and CDR2 is SVGAGI (reference sequence). V lost 0 bases, J lost 4 bases, and 8 bases lay in between. The CDR3: CASSYSVSSDTQYF. The CDR3 region has the DNA TGTGCCAGCAGTTACTCCGTCTCTTCAGATACGCAGTATTTT.

The chain employs TRBV4-1 and TRBJ2-3; TRBD2 might be the D (7 bases). Trimming removed 3 bases at V and 5 bases at J, with 18 bases between. In germline, CDR1 is MGHRA, CDR2 YSYEKL. The CDR3 runs 16 residues. Here the CDR3 DNA reads TGCGCCAGCAGCCACCCCCCGACGGGGGGCGAAGATACGCAGTATTTT. Translated, it gives CASSHPPTGGEDTQYF.

A few counts support this clonotype. The chain is built from TRBV7-6 and TRBJ2-5, with 7 bases identical to TRBD2. Germline values: CDR1 SGHVS, CDR2 FNYEAQ. Trimming cost V 1 base and J 2 bases; bases outside gene matches: 4. The CDR3 has 15 amino acids. CDR3 bases: TGTGCCAGCAGCTTAGAGTCGGGGGGACAAGAGACCCAGTACTTC. Its protein is CASSLESGGQETQYF.

This clonotype was seen many times. The chain couples TRBV25-1 to TRBJ2-1; D unclear. There are 13 residues in the CDR3. V lost 10 bases, J lost 6 bases, and 16 bases lay in between. Germline CDR1 and CDR2: MGHDK and SYGVNS. CDR3 DNA: TGTGCCACCCGGACGACAAATGGCAATGAGCAGTTCTTC. Its protein is CATRTTNGNEQFF.